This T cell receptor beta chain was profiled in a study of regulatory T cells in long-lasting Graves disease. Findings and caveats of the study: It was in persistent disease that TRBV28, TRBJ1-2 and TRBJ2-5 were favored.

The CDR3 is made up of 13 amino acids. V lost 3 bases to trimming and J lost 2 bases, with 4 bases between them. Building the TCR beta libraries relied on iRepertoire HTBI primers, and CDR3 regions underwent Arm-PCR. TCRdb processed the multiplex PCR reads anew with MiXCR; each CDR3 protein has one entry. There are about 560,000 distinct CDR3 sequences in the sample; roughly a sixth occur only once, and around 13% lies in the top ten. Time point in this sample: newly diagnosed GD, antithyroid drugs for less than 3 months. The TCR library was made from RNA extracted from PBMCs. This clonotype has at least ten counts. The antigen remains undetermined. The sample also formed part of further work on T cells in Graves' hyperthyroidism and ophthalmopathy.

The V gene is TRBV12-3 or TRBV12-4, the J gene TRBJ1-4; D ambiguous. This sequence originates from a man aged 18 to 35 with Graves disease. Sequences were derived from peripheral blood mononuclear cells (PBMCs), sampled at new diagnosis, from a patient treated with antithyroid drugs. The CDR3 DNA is TGTGCCAGCAGTTTCGCCACTAATGAAAAACTGTTTTTT. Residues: CASSFATNEKLFF.